What follows are 27 T cell receptor beta chains derived from one specimen sequenced in a study of long-term antiretroviral therapy in people with HIV. Researchers report immunoSEQ v3.0 was run at survey level. Profiling relied on immunoSEQ multiplex PCR, and the TCRdb table lists in-frame clones only, not all of them. The top ten hold under 6.5% of the sample, which has over 35,000 clones, 75% to 90% seen once. Sequencing used unsorted PBMCs, obtained 3.4 years after starting antiretroviral therapy. The source is a man in his thirties or forties with HIV.

This clone was recorded a few times. The V gene is TRBV19, the J gene TRBJ2-5, with 11 positions matching TRBD2. J was trimmed by 0 bases and V by 5 bases; bases with no gene match: 8. This CDR3 is built from 17 residues. Germline CDR1 reads LNHDA; CDR2 reads SQIVND (reference sequence). The CDR3 protein is CASSPWGLAVDQETQYF. The CDR3 DNA is TGTGCCAGTAGTCCCTGGGGACTAGCGGTGGACCAAGAGACCCAGTACTTC.

V usage is TRBV28 and J usage is TRBJ1-2, with 7 nucleotides matching TRBD1. The CDR3 runs to 13 residues. Trimming took 2 bases from V and 8 from J; bases not matched to a gene: 5. Germline assignment: CDR1 MDHEN and CDR2 SYDVKM. The CDR3 nucleotides are TGTGCCAGCAGTTTAACTTGGACAGGCGGCTACACCTTC. The encoded protein is CASSLTWTGGYTF.

This chain connects TRBV15 to TRBJ1-1, with 11 bases identical to TRBD1. CDR3 length: 15 residues. After removal of 9 bases from V and 1 base from J, the junction contained 7 bases not matched to a gene. In germline, CDR1 is LNHNV, CDR2 YYDKDF (reference sequence). CDR3 in DNA: TGTGCCACGACCCGGGACAGGGGGGAGAACACTGAAGCTTTCTTT. Amino acid sequence: CATTRDRGENTEAFF.

This clone was observed a single time. The chain is built from TRBV20-1 and TRBJ2-7; perhaps TRBD2 as D (5 bases). The V gene's germline CDR1 is DFQATT and CDR2 SNEGSKA (reference sequence). The CDR3 is 11 amino acids. Deletions cut 7 bases from V and 5 bases from J, with 12 bases between. The CDR3 DNA reads TGCAGTGGGGAGTACAGCCACGAGCAGTACTTC. Its translation: CSGEYSHEQYF.

In its sample, this clone was seen a few times. The CDR3, as DNA: TGTGCCAGCAGGGAGGACAGGAACTCTGGAAACACCATATATTTT. It yields the protein CASREDRNSGNTIYF. The V gene is TRBV6-6, the J gene TRBJ1-3; TRBD1 aligns across 7 bases. This CDR3 is 15 amino acids long. CDR1 and CDR2 from the germline V gene are MNHNY and SVGAGI (reference sequence). The ends lost 6 bases at V and 0 bases at J; junction bases unmatched: 5.

The chain has TRBV6-6 and TRBJ2-2; D unresolved. Germline V gene lookup returns CDR1 MNHNY and CDR2 SVGAGI (reference sequence). CDR3 length equals 15 residues. V lost 3 bases and J 3 bases, leaving 11 bases between the germline ends. CDR3 in amino acids: CASSYRQVYTGELFF. In DNA, the CDR3 is TGTGCCAGCAGTTATAGGCAGGTCTACACCGGGGAGCTGTTTTTT.

This clone was counted a few times. The gene calls are TRBV6-1 and TRBJ2-7; 7 bases align to TRBD1. The J segment lost 0 bases and the V segment lost 11 bases, leaving 4 bases of the junction unmatched. CDR3 length: 12 residues. Looked up from germline, CDR1 is MNHNS and CDR2 is SASEGT. The CDR3 loop is CALRGSSYEQYF. CDR3 DNA: TGTGCCCTCAGGGGGAGCTCCTACGAGCAGTACTTC.

The rearrangement links TRBV2 to TRBJ2-3, with 8 bases aligning to TRBD2. Trimming removed 0 bases from V and 4 bases from J; junction bases left unmatched: 9. CDR3 length: 17 residues. Germline V gene data show CDR1 as SNHLY and CDR2 as FYNNEI. DNA for the CDR3: TGTGCCAGCAGTGAAGCCGAGTGGCCCGGGAGGGCAGATACGCAGTATTTT. This codes for CASSEAEWPGRADTQYF.

The chain uses TRBV2 and TRBJ1-2, with D possibly matching TRBD1 (5 bases). V lost 4 bases and J 5 bases, leaving 11 bases between the germline ends. CDR1 is SNHLY, CDR2 FYNNEI, per germline. The CDR3 runs to 13 residues. This chain's CDR3 is CASSGQGKYGYTF. Written as DNA, the CDR3 is TGTGCCAGCAGTGGTCAGGGAAAATATGGCTACACCTTC.

The chain is built from TRBV7-2 and TRBJ2-3; tentative D call: TRBD2 (5 bases). The germline V and J ends were trimmed by 5 bases and 0 bases, with 9 bases remaining between them. Germline V gene sequence: CDR1 SGHTA, CDR2 FQGNSA. The CDR3 loop spans 14 amino acids. The CDR3: CASSRGLSTDTQYF. The CDR3 DNA follows: TGTGCCAGCAGCCGAGGACTGAGCACAGATACGCAGTATTTT.

The V gene is TRBV27, the J gene TRBJ2-7, with D perhaps matching TRBD1 (5 bases). The CDR3 is 14 amino acids. Germline V CDR1 and CDR2: MNHEY, SMNVEV (reference sequence). The ends were cut back, 3 bases at V and 6 bases at J, with 15 bases in the middle. This CDR3 reads CASSFGQGNGEQYF. CDR3 bases: TGTGCCAGCAGTTTTGGACAAGGTAACGGCGAGCAGTACTTC.

Concerning this clone: Other nucleotide sequences from this sample produce the same CDR3. The V gene is TRBV27, the J gene TRBJ1-1; D possibly corresponds to TRBD1 (6 bases). The CDR3 sequence is 12 residues long. V lost 6 bases and J 5 bases, leaving 10 bases between the germline ends. The germline V gene has CDR1 MNHEY and CDR2 SMNVEV (reference sequence). The CDR3 DNA is TGTGCCAGCAGAACAGGGTTGACTGAAGCTTTCTTT. Residues: CASRTGLTEAFF.

The chain employs TRBV2 and TRBJ2-6; D not certain. Germline V gene data show CDR1 as SNHLY and CDR2 as FYNNEI. The germline V and J ends were trimmed by 10 bases and 1 base, with 5 bases remaining between them. The CDR3 consists of 12 residues. The DNA of the CDR3 is TGTGCCACCGAGTCTGGGGCCAACGTCCTGACTTTC. This encodes CATESGANVLTF.

This clone was counted only a few times. V gene TRBV27 combines with J gene TRBJ2-7; unclear D gene. V was pared by 6 bases and J by 4 bases, with 13 bases between. The CDR3 extends over 13 amino acids. CDR1 MNHEY and CDR2 SMNVEV come from the germline V gene (reference sequence). This CDR3 is CASSPEADYEQYF. The CDR3 DNA reads as TGTGCCAGCAGCCCTGAAGCCGATTACGAGCAGTACTTC.

The rearrangement uses TRBV4-3 and TRBJ2-7; D is ambiguous. The CDR3 is 15 residues long. The ends were cut back, 0 bases at V and 1 base at J, with 10 bases in the middle. Germline V CDR1 and CDR2: LGHNA, YSLEER. For the CDR3, the DNA is TGCGCCAGCAGCCAAGATACGGGTGCGTCCTACGAGCAGTACTTC. Translating it yields CASSQDTGASYEQYF.

This rearrangement joins TRBV11-2 to TRBJ1-2; TRBD1 is a possible D gene (5 bases). Germline values: CDR1 SGHAT, CDR2 FQNNGV. The CDR3 totals 16 residues. V was trimmed by 0 bases and J by 7 bases, leaving 18 bases between them. The CDR3: CASSLDHGASLSGYTF. The CDR3 DNA reads as TGTGCCAGCAGCTTAGATCATGGGGCGAGTCTCTCTGGCTACACCTTC.

V and J are TRBV28 and TRBJ2-7, with TRBD1 as a possible D gene (6 bases). The CDR3 runs to 12 residues. V was cut by 5 bases and J by 5 bases, with 10 bases left in between. The germline V gene encodes CDR1 MDHEN and CDR2 SYDVKM. The chain's CDR3 is CASSLSGDEQYF. The CDR3 region has the DNA TGTGCCAGCAGTCTCTCAGGGGACGAGCAGTACTTC.

The chain joins TRBV9 to TRBJ2-5, with no clear D. Trimming took 3 bases from V and 3 from J, leaving 3 bases between them. The CDR3 runs to 11 residues. The germline gives CDR1 SGDLS, CDR2 YYNGEE. The CDR3, as DNA: TGTGCCAGCAGCGGAGAAGAGACCCAGTACTTC. Translation: CASSGEETQYF.

This clone was seen only once. The chain recombines TRBV28 with TRBJ1-2; TRBD1 is a possible D gene (5 bases). V was shortened by 6 bases and J by 7 bases, with 12 bases between the two germline ends. There are 12 residues in the CDR3. Per germline, CDR1 MDHEN and CDR2 SYDVKM. The CDR3 here is CASSSGGIGYTF. Here the CDR3 DNA reads TGTGCCAGCAGCTCCGGGGGGATTGGCTACACCTTC.

This clone was observed once. The V call is TRBV7-8, the J call TRBJ2-1; 8 bases line up with TRBD1. The CDR3 totals 15 residues. J was trimmed by 10 bases and V by 6 bases; bases with no gene match: 14. Germline V gene sequence: CDR1 SGHVS, CDR2 FQNEAQ. For the CDR3, the DNA is TGTGCCAGCAGGTCCCGGGACAGGCTGCCTGGGGAGCAGTTCTTC. Encoded protein: CASRSRDRLPGEQFF.

CDR3 sequence (DNA): TGTGCCAGCAGCTCACAGTGGACTGAAGCTTTCTTT. Protein: CASSSQWTEAFF. V gene TRBV13 combines with J gene TRBJ1-1; D gene uncertain. This CDR3 region has 12 residues. The germline CDR1 and CDR2 sequences are PRHDT and FYEKMQ (reference sequence). The V end lost 4 bases, the J end lost 5 bases, and 8 bases lay between the germline ends.

The chain uses TRBV5-6 and TRBJ1-5; D gene ambiguous. The CDR3 covers 14 residues. The ends were cut back, 4 bases at V and 0 bases at J, with 8 bases in the middle. Per the germline V gene, CDR1 is SGHDT and CDR2 is YYEEEE. The CDR3 is CASSRQNSNQPQHF. The CDR3, as DNA: TGTGCCAGCAGCCGACAAAATAGCAATCAGCCCCAGCATTTT. The full variable domain, rest sourced from reference TRBV5-6 and TRBJ1-5, is DAGVTQSPTHLIKTRGQQVTLRCSPKSGHDTVSWYQQALGQGPQFIFQYYEEEERQRGNFPDRFSGHQFPNYSSELNVNALLLGDSALYLCASSRQNSNQPQHFGDGTRLSIL.

The chain carries TRBV7-9 and TRBJ1-4, with D hard to call. CDR3 length equals 15 residues. Germline CDR1 SEHNR, CDR2 FQNEAQ (reference sequence). Trimming removed 3 bases from V and 1 base from J, with 9 bases in between. The CDR3 spells CASSLNIGTNEKLFF. The CDR3 region has the DNA TGTGCCAGCAGCTTGAACATAGGAACTAATGAAAAACTGTTTTTT.

This chain joins TRBV20-1 and TRBJ2-5; D gene ambiguous. Deletions cut 7 bases from V and 9 bases from J, with 15 bases between. Germline V gives CDR1 DFQATT, CDR2 SNEGSKA (reference sequence). The CDR3 consists of 11 residues. The CDR3 is CSVLIGQAQYF. The CDR3 DNA sequence: TGCAGTGTTCTAATTGGGCAGGCCCAGTACTTC.

The rearrangement links TRBV28 to TRBJ1-1; D gene unclear. The V gene lost 2 bases and the J gene lost 4 bases, with 11 bases spanning the gap. The CDR3 sequence is 14 residues long. The V gene's germline CDR1 is MDHEN and CDR2 SYDVKM. Here the CDR3 reads CASSLLPRSTEAFF. CDR3 DNA sequence: TGTGCCAGCAGTTTACTCCCCCGGAGCACTGAAGCTTTCTTT.

CDR3 bases: TGTGCCAGCAGCAAAGGGCACTTCACAGATACGCAGTATTTT. Its translation is CASSKGHFTDTQYF. The V and J genes are TRBV7-9 and TRBJ2-3; D not resolved. Germline CDR1 is SEHNR and CDR2 is FQNEAQ (reference sequence). V gave up 5 bases and J gave up 2 bases, with 11 bases separating them. This CDR3 is 14 amino acids long.

CDR3 nucleotide sequence: TGTGCCAGTAGACTAGCGGGGACGACTTACAATGAGCAGTTCTTC. Its translation: CASRLAGTTYNEQFF. The chain links TRBV19 to TRBJ2-1, with 10 bases aligning to TRBD2. This CDR3 has 15 residues. Losses at the gene ends were 6 bases for V and 4 bases for J; bases not matched to a gene: 6. The germline V gene encodes CDR1 LNHDA and CDR2 SQIVND (reference sequence).